This T cell receptor beta chain was observed in a study of T cell responses to AZD1222 COVID-19 vaccine. Study results and limitations: Unmutated variant regions reportedly attract nearly half of all spike-specific TCRs. Baseline seropositives among AZD1222 recipients totaled only 5 to 7. A mostly white British donor set with more females was recruited, and clonal diversity was possibly underestimated. It was only after the peak T cell response that any repertoires were sampled.

This clone was observed a few times. Its antigen is currently unknown. The method was immunoSEQ multiplex PCR; TCRdb's version includes in-frame clones alone and lacks a portion of them. The sample lists 130,000 or so clones, 86% seen once, with around 12% in the top ten. The TCR comes from an adult in good health. Sample: peripheral blood, taken on day 0 of AZD1222 vaccination.

CDR3 nucleotide sequence: TGCGCCAGCAGCTTGATCCCGACTAGCACAGATACGCAGTATTTT. Its translation: CASSLIPTSTDTQYF. The chain joins TRBV5-1 to TRBJ2-3; unclear D gene. Trimming left V 1 base short and J 0 bases short, with 9 bases between. The V gene's germline CDR1 is SGHRS and CDR2 YFSETQ. The CDR3 has 15 amino acids. Looking up the rest from reference TRBV5-1 and TRBJ2-3 gives the full variable domain: KAGVTQTPRYLIKTRGQQVTLSCSPISGHRSVSWYQQTPGQGLQFLFEYFSETQRNKGNFPGRFSGRQFSNSRSEMNVSTLELGDSALYLCASSLIPTSTDTQYFGPGTRLTVL.